Below, 9 T cell receptor beta chains from the same sample are listed, as sequenced in a study of OX40 agonist ivuxolimab in advanced cancers. Libraries were prepared by immunoSEQ multiplex PCR; TCRdb keeps only in-frame clonotypes and omits some of them. The table lists about 70,000 clones, about 81% of them singletons, with 5% in the top ten. This specimen consisted of CD4+ or CD8+ T cells sorted from blood, obtained in a trial of the OX40 agonist ivuxolimab. These receptors were obtained from an adult with an advanced solid tumor such as melanoma, head and neck, liver or kidney cancer.

The chain recombines TRBV19 with TRBJ2-2; the match to TRBD2 covers 14 bases. Trimming removed 5 bases from V and 3 bases from J; junction bases left unmatched: 5. Germline V gene data show CDR1 as LNHDA and CDR2 as SQIVND (reference sequence). The CDR3 runs 17 residues. CDR3 sequence: CASSPLGLAGDTGELFF. Written as DNA, the CDR3 is TGTGCCAGTAGTCCCCTGGGACTAGCGGGAGACACCGGGGAGCTGTTTTTT. Supplemented by reference TRBV19 and TRBJ2-2, the full variable domain reads DGGITQSPKYLFRKEGQNVTLSCEQNLNHDAMYWYRQDPGQGLRLIYYSQIVNDFQKGDIAEGYSVSREKKESFPLTVTSAQKNPTAFYLCASSPLGLAGDTGELFFGEGSRLTVL.

This rearrangement joins TRBV19 to TRBJ2-2; D is undetermined. Germline V gene data show CDR1 as LNHDA and CDR2 as SQIVND (reference sequence). V was shortened by 7 bases and J by 1 base, with 4 bases between the two germline ends. The CDR3 runs to 12 residues. The DNA of the CDR3 is TGTGCCAGTACTAGGAACACCGGGGAGCTGTTTTTT. It is translated as CASTRNTGELFF.

This clone was picked up a small number of times. Here the CDR3 reads CAAQGREDQPQHF. CDR3 sequence (DNA): TGTGCCGCCCAGGGCAGGGAGGATCAGCCCCAGCATTTT. The chain uses TRBV10-3 and TRBJ1-5; perhaps TRBD1 as D (5 bases). This CDR3 comprises 13 residues. V dropped 11 bases and J dropped 5 bases, with 16 bases sitting between them. CDR1 is ENHRY, CDR2 SYGVKD, per germline.

This clone showed up just a few times. The chain carries TRBV10-1 and TRBJ1-4, with 11 bases that match TRBD1. Germline V gene sequence: CDR1 WNHNN, CDR2 SYGVQD (reference sequence). V lost 2 bases and J lost 7; bases outside the gene matches: 3. The CDR3 has 15 residues. CDR3 protein: CASSEEGQGGEKLFF. For the CDR3, the DNA is TGCGCCAGCAGTGAGGAGGGACAGGGGGGTGAAAAACTGTTTTTT.

This clone was picked up a small number of times. The chain is built from TRBV19 and TRBJ1-5; 7 nucleotides align to TRBD1. J was trimmed by 2 bases and V by 3 bases; bases with no gene match: 13. The germline gives CDR1 LNHDA, CDR2 SQIVND (reference sequence). CDR3 length: 18 residues. The CDR3 nucleotides read TGTGCCAGTAGTATGGGGGCCGGGACAGCATCGCGCAATCAGCCCCAGCATTTT. Protein product: CASSMGAGTASRNQPQHF.

The V and J genes are TRBV11-3 and TRBJ2-2, with D possibly being TRBD2 (6 bases). The CDR3 loop spans 16 amino acids. Trimming took off 1 base at V and 8 bases at J, with 17 bases between the two ends. From germline, CDR1 is SGHNT and CDR2 YENEEA. CDR3 sequence reads: CASSLGVGRGAGELFF. Here the CDR3 DNA reads TGTGCCAGCAGCTTAGGAGTTGGGCGCGGGGCTGGGGAGCTGTTTTTT. Full variable domain (remainder filled in from reference TRBV11-3 and TRBJ2-2): EAGVVQSPRYKIIEKKQPVAFWCNPISGHNTLYWYLQNLGQGPELLIRYENEEAVDDSQLPKDRFSAERLKGVDSTLKIQPAELGDSAVYLCASSLGVGRGAGELFFGEGSRLTVL.

The chain links TRBV7-9 to TRBJ1-1, with 8 nucleotides matching TRBD1. The CDR3 sequence is 12 residues long. V was clipped by 5 bases and J by 6 bases; unmatched bases: 2. The germline CDR1 and CDR2 sequences are SEHNR and FQNEAQ (reference sequence). CDR3 sequence reads: CASSRQGPEAFF. The CDR3 DNA is TGTGCCAGCAGCCGACAGGGGCCTGAAGCTTTCTTT.

This chain connects TRBV19 to TRBJ2-7; no firm D call. V was cut by 5 bases and J by 4 bases, with 12 bases left in between. CDR1 and CDR2 (germline): LNHDA, SQIVND (reference sequence). CDR3 size: 13 residues. The CDR3 sequence is CASSSGLYYEQYF. The DNA of the CDR3 is TGTGCCAGTAGTTCGGGCCTTTATTACGAGCAGTACTTC.

The rearrangement uses TRBV9 and TRBJ2-7; possible D gene TRBD2, 6 bases. Per the germline V gene, CDR1 is SGDLS and CDR2 is YYNGEE. V was pared by 0 bases and J by 3 bases, with 13 bases between. CDR3 length: 15 residues. CDR3: CASSVGVQEGYEQYF. The CDR3 bases are TGTGCCAGCAGCGTAGGGGTCCAGGAGGGCTACGAGCAGTACTTC.